This TCR delta chain stems from a study of γδ T cells in repeated Plasmodium falciparum infection. Study background: The natural-infection arm compared Malian children under seasonal malaria with matched Australian children. Malaria-naive adults were infected with P. falciparum NF54 four times over about 600 days.

General observations from the study: Vdelta2-negative gammadelta repertoires, largely Vdelta1+, seemingly showed infection-driven waves of new clonal selection.

Vgamma9/Vdelta2+ and Vdelta2-negative gammadelta T cells were flow-sorted from PBMC for bulk sequencing. CDR1 and CDR2 from the germline V gene are TSWWSYY and QGS. CDR3 size: 18 residues. V was trimmed by 5 bases and J by 1 base, leaving 23 bases between them. TCRdb re-identified clones in the multiplex PCR reads via CATT. Here the sample spans 50,000 to 65,000 delta-chain clones, approximately 1.5% being singletons. At least ten counts were recorded for this clone. The antigen is not known. The TCRdb protein comes from a much larger clone and disagrees with this DNA's translation at residue 10, likely due to a read error; the protein given here is derived from the DNA.

The rearrangement links TRDV1 to TRDJ1, with no clear D. TCRdb carries no J gene annotation; the J gene was assigned here by matching the DNA with germline. The sequenced material came from gamma-delta T cells from blood. This TCR came from a pool of human donors (malaria-infected and uninfected, not separated). The CDR3 spells CALGFTSVHAYITDKLIF. The CDR3 DNA sequence: TGTGCTCTTGGGTTCACCTCCGTACATGCTTATATCACCGATAAACTCATCTTT.